This T cell receptor beta chain was found in a study of metastatic and nonmetastatic thyroid tumors. Overall study context: Repertoire comparisons spanned blood and tumor or nodule tissue from malignant and benign thyroid patients.

Details on this clone: The antigen remains unidentified.

Findings of the study overall: Versus benign nodules, malignant thyroid tumors reportedly had significantly higher TCR beta diversity, in blood and tumor.

Source study methods: What underpinned the distant-metastasis classifier for papillary thyroid cancer was the set of CDR3 differences across clinicopathological groups. TCRdb ran MiXCR on the PCR reads. The authors' filters were not applied to this entry. The data contain 50,000 or so clones, roughly a fifth of them singletons. Each patient went into thyroid surgery without having received any treatment. The CDR3 spans 10 residues. Germline CDR1 SNHLY, CDR2 FYNNEI. Trimming stripped 4 bases from V and 8 bases from J, with 4 bases between. This receptor was identified in a male donor with papillary thyroid cancer or a benign thyroid nodule (not recorded which). Some clones in this sample may be carry-over from other donors' samples. Specimen: blood. This chain uses TRBV2 with TRBJ2-3, with D uncertain. CDR3 amino acids: CASSGATQYF. CDR3 nucleotides: TGTGCCAGCAGTGGTGCTACGCAGTATTTT.